This T cell receptor beta chain was retrieved from a study of T cells in Graves' hyperthyroidism and ophthalmopathy. CDR1 is LNHDA, CDR2 SQIVND, per germline (reference sequence). Trimming shortened V by 4 bases and J by 1 base, and 7 bases separated the two germline ends. The CDR3 spans 13 residues. RNA transcripts were the template for amplifying TCR beta CDR3 regions. With the HTBI primer set, the TCR CDR3 went through a first round of RT-PCR. In TCRdb, the multiplex PCR reads were re-called with MiXCR into one record per CDR3 protein. The sample carries 640,000 or so distinct CDR3 sequences, 13% to 15% recorded once. This clonotype has more than one count but fewer than ten.

The rearrangement uses TRBV19 and TRBJ1-1; D not certain. Specimen: blood. The sequence was collected from a woman aged 18-29 years with Graves' ophthalmopathy. The CDR3 loop is CASSSRTNTEAFF. CDR3 nucleotides: TGTGCCAGTAGTAGTCGGACGAACACTGAAGCTTTCTTT.